This entry lists 27 T cell receptor beta chains sequenced from one sample in a study of T cell responses to AZD1222 COVID-19 vaccine. This table comes from immunoSEQ multiplex PCR, and its TCRdb copy is limited to in-frame clones, with some not included. The repertoire includes approximately 81,000 clones, 83% of them detected once, and 1.3% sits in the top ten. Sequences were derived from peripheral blood, sampled 28 days after the second AZD1222 dose. The receptors shown here come from an adult who received the AZD1222 COVID-19 vaccine.

V gene TRBV5-4 combines with J gene TRBJ2-3, with 14 positions matching TRBD2. The CDR3 sequence is 14 residues long. Germline values: CDR1 SGHNT, CDR2 YYREEE (reference sequence). The V segment lost 4 bases and the J segment 5 bases; nucleotides outside the gene matches: 0. The CDR3, as DNA: TGTGCCAGCAGCGGGACTAGCGGGAGAGATACGCAGTATTTT. This gives the protein CASSGTSGRDTQYF.

V is TRBV4-3 and J is TRBJ2-3; no definite D call. The CDR3 contains 14 residues. The germline V and J ends were trimmed by 0 bases and 6 bases, with 10 bases remaining between them. Germline assignment: CDR1 LGHNA and CDR2 YSLEER. For the CDR3, the DNA is TGCGCCAGCAGCCAAGATTGGTTTTCGGATACGCAGTATTTT. This translates into CASSQDWFSDTQYF.

This chain links TRBV7-2 with TRBJ1-2, with 9 bases aligning to TRBD1. Germline loops: CDR1 SGHTA, CDR2 FQGNSA. The CDR3 loop spans 14 amino acids. With 5 bases clipped from V and 7 bases from J, the junction kept 8 bases outside the gene matches. CDR3 bases: TGTGCCAGCAGCCAAAACAGGGGGCAGAGTGGCTACACCTTC. Residues: CASSQNRGQSGYTF.

This chain links TRBV12-3 or TRBV12-4 with TRBJ1-5; D might be TRBD1 (6 bases). The CDR3 is 13 residues long. V lost 4 bases and J lost 9, with 13 bases in between. The CDR3 nucleotides read TGTGCCAGCAGTTCAGCTCAGGGGTTGCCCCAGCATTTT. This encodes CASSSAQGLPQHF.

The gene calls are TRBV5-1 and TRBJ2-5, with no clear D. V lost 0 bases to trimming and J lost 0 bases, with 12 bases between them. The CDR3 runs 16 residues. CDR1 and CDR2 (germline): SGHRS, YFSETQ. The CDR3 bases are TGCGCCAGCAGCTTGGGAAACGTTCCGTACCAAGAGACCCAGTACTTC. Protein sequence: CASSLGNVPYQETQYF.

The gene calls are TRBV6-1 and TRBJ2-7; a weak D match, TRBD1 (6 bases). With 2 bases removed from V and 0 bases from J, the gap between germline ends came to 8 bases. Per the germline V gene, CDR1 is MNHNS and CDR2 is SASEGT. This CDR3 has 14 residues. The CDR3 region is CASSETGSSYEQYF. CDR3 sequence (DNA): TGTGCCAGCAGTGAAACAGGGAGCTCCTACGAGCAGTACTTC.

Only one count was recorded for this clone. The chain recombines TRBV7-2 with TRBJ2-3; D perhaps matches TRBD2 (5 bases). This CDR3 contains 15 residues. V dropped 2 bases and J dropped 2 bases, with 11 bases sitting between them. CDR1 and CDR2 from the germline V gene are SGHTA and FQGNSA. Here the CDR3 DNA reads TGTGCCAGCAGCTTATATTGGGAGAACACAGATACGCAGTATTTT. It is translated as CASSLYWENTDTQYF.

This chain connects TRBV6-6 to TRBJ1-6; D gene uncertain. Trimming cost V 2 bases and J 8 bases, with 13 bases left between them. The germline CDR1 and CDR2 sequences are MNHNY and SVGAGI (reference sequence). This CDR3 is 15 amino acids long. CDR3 in amino acids: CASSYRGTFDSPLHF. CDR3 in DNA: TGTGCCAGCAGTTACCGTGGCACATTCGATTCACCCCTCCACTTT.

The V and J genes are TRBV28 and TRBJ1-4; tentatively, D is TRBD1 (5 bases). The CDR3 has 14 amino acids. Trimming took off 8 bases at V and 8 bases at J, with 18 bases between the two ends. Germline CDR1 MDHEN, CDR2 SYDVKM. The CDR3 sequence is CASHIVGGKEKLFF. In DNA form, the CDR3 reads TGTGCCAGCCACATCGTGGGGGGAAAGGAAAAACTGTTTTTT.

A single count supports this clone. The rearrangement links TRBV3-1 (or the pseudogene TRBV3-2) to TRBJ2-7; the D gene could be TRBD1 or TRBD2 (6 bases each). The CDR3 runs to 14 residues. CDR1 is LGHDT and CDR2 is YNNKEL in the germline V gene (reference sequence). The germline V and J ends were trimmed by 4 bases and 6 bases, with 16 bases remaining between them. The CDR3 bases are TGTGCCAGCAGCCCGGGGGCCAGAGTAGCCGAGCAGTACTTC. This gives the protein CASSPGARVAEQYF.

The chain recombines TRBV27 with TRBJ2-4, with D unresolved. The CDR3 sequence is 16 residues long. Germline CDR1 MNHEY, CDR2 SMNVEV (reference sequence). V lost 5 bases and J 0 bases, leaving 14 bases between the germline ends. CDR3 nucleotides: TGTGCCAGCAGTCCTATCCCCCGGCTAGCCAAAAACATTCAGTACTTC. It specifies CASSPIPRLAKNIQYF.

The chain couples TRBV2 to TRBJ2-1; 12 nucleotides match TRBD2. Germline V gene lookup returns CDR1 SNHLY and CDR2 FYNNEI. This CDR3 has 15 residues. V trimming: 5 bases; J trimming: 7 bases; junction bases outside the gene matches: 6. CDR3 residues: CASSPLAGGWNEQFF. The CDR3 coding sequence is TGTGCCAGCAGTCCACTAGCGGGAGGATGGAATGAGCAGTTCTTC.

The chain is built from TRBV28 and TRBJ2-1; D is undetermined. The CDR3 has 14 residues. Trimming cost V 1 base and J 4 bases, with 8 bases left between them. CDR1 and CDR2 (germline): MDHEN, SYDVKM. Here the CDR3 reads CASSLSGDYNEQFF. The DNA for the CDR3 is TGTGCCAGCAGTTTATCCGGAGATTACAATGAGCAGTTCTTC. Full variable domain (rest looked up from reference TRBV28 and TRBJ2-1): DVKVTQSSRYLVKRTGEKVFLECVQDMDHENMFWYRQDPGLGLRLIYFSYDVKMKEKGDIPEGYSVSREKKERFSLILESASTNQTSMYLCASSLSGDYNEQFFGPGTRLTVL.

The chain has TRBV28 and TRBJ1-1; 7 bases are shared with TRBD1. The V segment lost 5 bases and the J segment 10 bases; nucleotides outside the gene matches: 10. Germline values: CDR1 MDHEN, CDR2 SYDVKM. The CDR3 runs to 13 residues. CDR3 protein: CASSPQGVGRAFF. As DNA, the CDR3 is TGTGCCAGCAGTCCTCAGGGGGTAGGAAGAGCTTTCTTT.

This clone was picked up a small number of times. This chain's CDR3 is CASSPEMRTQYF. The CDR3 nucleotides read TGTGCCAGCAGCCCCGAGATGCGGACCCAGTACTTC. The V and J genes are TRBV6-2 or TRBV6-3 and TRBJ2-5, with D hard to call. This CDR3 has 12 amino acids. In germline, CDR1 is MNHEY, CDR2 SVGEGT. V lost 6 bases to trimming and J lost 7 bases, with 12 bases between them.

J is TRBJ1-2 and V is TRBV28, with 7 bases identical to TRBD1. Trimming at V came to 5 bases and at J to 6 bases, leaving 15 bases not matched to a gene. This CDR3 has 16 amino acids. Germline V gene data show CDR1 as MDHEN and CDR2 as SYDVKM. The chain's CDR3 is CASSLPPAQGGDGYTF. CDR3 coding DNA: TGTGCCAGCAGTCTACCCCCCGCCCAAGGGGGCGATGGCTACACCTTC.

The DNA of the CDR3 is TGCAGCGTTGACCCGGGTGGGCACGAGCAGTACTTC. Encoded protein: CSVDPGGHEQYF. The chain joins TRBV29-1 to TRBJ2-7; no definite D call. Germline V gene sequence: CDR1 SQVTM, CDR2 ANQGSEA. The CDR3 consists of 12 residues. Trimming took 3 bases from V and 5 from J, leaving 11 bases between them.

A single count supports this clone. The chain links TRBV7-2 to TRBJ2-7; TRBD2 might be the D (5 bases). This CDR3 is built from 16 residues. V was shortened by 2 bases and J by 1 base, with 15 bases between the two germline ends. From germline, CDR1 is SGHTA and CDR2 FQGNSA. The CDR3 bases are TGTGCCAGCAGCTTATTTCTGGACTTCCAGTCCTACGAGCAGTACTTC. It is translated as CASSLFLDFQSYEQYF.

The chain employs TRBV19 and TRBJ2-5; 15 nucleotides match TRBD2. After removal of 1 base from V and 4 bases from J, the junction contained 4 bases not matched to a gene. Germline V gene lookup returns CDR1 LNHDA and CDR2 SQIVND (reference sequence). The CDR3 sequence is 17 residues long. CDR3 sequence reads: CASSIGGLAGGLETQYF. As DNA, the CDR3 is TGTGCCAGTAGTATAGGGGGACTAGCGGGAGGTTTAGAGACCCAGTACTTC.

The J gene is TRBJ2-2, the V gene TRBV7-3; 7 nucleotides match TRBD2. The J segment lost 5 bases and the V segment lost 1 base, leaving 7 bases of the junction unmatched. The CDR3 extends over 16 amino acids. Germline V lookup: CDR1 SGHTA, CDR2 FQGTGA. CDR3 in amino acids: CASSLREGKGTGELFF. CDR3 nucleotides: TGTGCCAGCAGCTTAAGGGAGGGGAAGGGGACCGGGGAGCTGTTTTTT.

This chain uses TRBV7-9 with TRBJ1-1, with 7 bases fitting TRBD1. There are 12 residues in the CDR3. Germline loops: CDR1 SEHNR, CDR2 FQNEAQ (reference sequence). The junction had 7 bases not matched to a gene; V was cut back by 5 bases and J by 10 bases. The CDR3 DNA reads TGTGCCAGCAGCCGGGACAGTTTAAGAGCTTTCTTT. It is translated as CASSRDSLRAFF.

There are a few counts of this clone. The rearrangement links TRBV21-1 to TRBJ1-2. TRBV21-1 is classified as a pseudogene. This CDR3 comprises 13 residues. The CDR3 nucleotides read TGTGCCAGCAGCAAGAGGAACTCCGGGGGCTACACCTTC. It specifies CASSKRNSGGYTF.

The genes are TRBV3-1 (or the pseudogene TRBV3-2) and TRBJ2-1; D unclear. V gave up 3 bases and J gave up 0 bases, with 6 bases separating them. The CDR3 consists of 14 residues. Germline loops: CDR1 LGHDT, CDR2 YNNKEL (reference sequence). The CDR3 DNA follows: TGTGCCAGCAGCCACAACCCCTCCTACAATGAGCAGTTCTTC. It encodes CASSHNPSYNEQFF.

The chain has TRBV6-2 or TRBV6-3 and TRBJ2-5; 12 bases are a match to TRBD1. Germline V gene lookup returns CDR1 MNHEY and CDR2 SVGEGT. CDR3 size: 15 residues. The V segment lost 4 bases and the J segment 5 bases; nucleotides outside the gene matches: 5. The CDR3 bases are TGTGCCAGCAGTTTCCGGGACAGGGGGCGGGAGACCCAGTACTTC. This encodes CASSFRDRGRETQYF.

V usage is TRBV11-1 and J usage is TRBJ1-2; TRBD1 matches 9 bases. The junction had 9 bases not matched to a gene; V was cut back by 5 bases and J by 8 bases. This CDR3 has 14 residues. CDR1 is SGHAT, CDR2 FQDESV, per germline (reference sequence). The CDR3 here is CASSVNGQGIGYTF. CDR3 sequence (DNA): TGTGCCAGCAGCGTAAACGGACAGGGGATCGGCTACACCTTC.

This chain links TRBV15 with TRBJ1-2; the D gene is possibly TRBD1 (5 bases). Between the trimmed V and J ends, which lost 3 bases and 2 bases, there was a span of 13 bases. This CDR3 has 15 residues. Germline-derived CDR1 and CDR2 are LNHNV and YYDKDF (reference sequence). In DNA, the CDR3 is TGTGCCACCAGCAGTCAGGGTATCGACAACTATGGCTACACCTTC. Amino acids: CATSSQGIDNYGYTF. Supplemented by reference TRBV15 and TRBJ1-2, the full variable domain reads DAMVIQNPRYQVTQFGKPVTLSCSQTLNHNVMYWYQQKSSQAPKLLFHYYDKDFNNEADTPDNFQSRRPNTSFCFLDIRSPGLGDTAMYLCATSSQGIDNYGYTFGSGTRLTVV.

This chain links TRBV27 with TRBJ2-3, with 7 nucleotides matching TRBD2. Germline V gene lookup returns CDR1 MNHEY and CDR2 SMNVEV (reference sequence). The J segment lost 4 bases and the V segment lost 0 bases, leaving 10 bases of the junction unmatched. The CDR3 is 17 amino acids. The CDR3 protein is CASSLSRLIAGPDTQYF. The CDR3 nucleotides are TGTGCCAGCAGTTTATCGAGGTTAATAGCGGGCCCAGATACGCAGTATTTT.